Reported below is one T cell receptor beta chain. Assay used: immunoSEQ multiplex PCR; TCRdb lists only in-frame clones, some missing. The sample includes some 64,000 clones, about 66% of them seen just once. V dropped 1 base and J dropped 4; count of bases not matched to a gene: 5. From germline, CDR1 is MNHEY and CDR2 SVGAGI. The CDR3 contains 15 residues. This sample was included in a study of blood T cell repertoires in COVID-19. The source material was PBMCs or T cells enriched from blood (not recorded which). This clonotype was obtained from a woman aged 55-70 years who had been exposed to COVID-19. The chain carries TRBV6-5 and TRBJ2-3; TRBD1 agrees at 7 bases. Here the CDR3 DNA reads TGTGCCAGCAGTTACTTCCAGGGGGTTCCAGATACGCAGTATTTT. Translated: CASSYFQGVPDTQYF.